Listed below are T cell receptor beta chains from one sample, sequenced in a study of T cells in Graves' hyperthyroidism and ophthalmopathy. TCRdb re-called the multiplex PCR reads with MiXCR, one entry per CDR3 protein. The table has about 640,000 distinct CDR3 sequences, more than 12% seen once. The sequencing input was blood. These receptors all come from a woman in her forties or fifties with Graves' ophthalmopathy. CDR3s include the opening cysteine and the closing phenylalanine or tryptophan. The order of the fields is J gene, clone size, V gene, D gene, CDR3 protein, CDR3 DNA. A D gene is named only where the DNA matches it firmly. Expanded clones get a size class; other rows say once, few or many, or leave the size out.

TRBJ2-5,many,TRBV28,.,CASSSPAVLQETQYF,TGTGCCAGCAGTTCCCCAGCCGTACTACAAGAGACCCAGTACTTC
TRBJ2-3,.,TRBV29-1,.,CSVRNSYTDTQYF,TGCAGCGTCAGAAACTCCTACACAGATACGCAGTATTTT
TRBJ1-5,few,TRBV7-9,.,CASSLGRQNNQPQHF,TGTGCCAGCAGCTTGGGTCGACAGAACAATCAGCCCCAGCATTTT
TRBJ1-2,few,TRBV27,.,CASRPGRANYGYTF,TGTGCCAGCAGGCCCGGCAGGGCCAACTATGGCTACACCTTC
TRBJ2-2,.,TRBV28,TRBD2,CATPKDGREGRGELFF,TGTGCCACCCCCAAAGATGGTCGGGAGGGCCGCGGGGAGCTGTTTTTT
TRBJ2-7,.,TRBV20-1,.,CSAISGLPYEQYF,TGCAGTGCTATTTCTGGACTCCCCTACGAGCAGTACTTC
TRBJ2-3,many,TRBV20-1,TRBD2,CSARVPPRVVGGRARDTQYF,TGCAGTGCTAGAGTCCCCCCGAGGGTGGTAGGAGGGAGGGCCAGGGATACGCAGTATTTT
TRBJ2-1,few,TRBV5-1,TRBD2,CASSFSWSRRGAYNEQFF,TGCGCCAGCAGCTTCTCATGGTCTAGGCGGGGGGCCTACAATGAGCAGTTCTTC
TRBJ2-5,few,TRBV5-4,.,CASSAPLAAETQYF,TGTGCCAGCAGCGCACCCCTAGCAGCAGAGACCCAGTACTTC
TRBJ1-4,few,TRBV12-3/TRBV12-4,.,CASSYQGFEKLFF,TGTGCCAGCAGTTACCAGGGTTTTGAAAAACTGTTTTTT
TRBJ1-6,many,TRBV6-2/TRBV6-3,TRBD1,CASTTRTGDNSPLHF,TGTGCCAGCACAACACGGACAGGGGATAATTCACCCCTCCACTTT
TRBJ2-3,few,TRBV6-1,TRBD2,CASTRGLAGGDTQYF,TGTGCCAGCACCCGGGGACTAGCGGGAGGGGATACGCAGTATTTT
TRBJ1-1,many,TRBV19,.,CASSWGVAEAFF,TGTGCCAGTAGTTGGGGAGTCGCTGAAGCTTTCTTT
TRBJ1-1,many,TRBV5-1,TRBD1,CASSLGGQRALNTEAFF,TGCGCCAGCAGCTTGGGGGGACAGAGGGCATTGAACACTGAAGCTTTCTTT
TRBJ2-1,.,TRBV7-2,TRBD2,CASSSRGPTSGREREQFF,TGTGCCAGCAGCTCTAGGGGCCCGACTAGCGGGAGGGAACGTGAGCAGTTCTTC
TRBJ1-2,many,TRBV29-1,TRBD1,CSVYRGTNYGYTF,TGCAGCGTGTACAGGGGGACTAACTATGGCTACACCTTC
TRBJ2-7,few,TRBV19,.,CASSHKPGQGIGVQYF,TGTGCCAGTAGCCACAAACCGGGACAAGGAATAGGCGTGCAGTACTTC
TRBJ2-5,many,TRBV28,.,CASSLRGAETQYF,TGTGCCAGCAGTTTACGGGGGGCAGAGACCCAGTACTTC
TRBJ1-4,.,TRBV11-2,TRBD1,CASSLGDRGNEKLFF,TGTGCCAGCAGCTTAGGGGACAGGGGTAATGAAAAACTGTTTTTT
TRBJ1-2,.,TRBV29-1,.,CSVVWEGYGYTF,TGCAGCGTTGTATGGGAGGGCTATGGCTACACCTTC